This T cell receptor beta chain derives from a study of CD8 T cells in Susac syndrome. The RNA input was about 0.5 to 1 ug, and it was reverse transcribed with random hexamers. TCRdb reanalysed the immunoSEQ multiplex PCR reads using MiXCR and keeps one entry per CDR3 protein. The profile shows approximately 100,000 distinct CDR3 sequences, approximately 91% of them singletons. This CDR3 has 13 residues. V lost 3 bases to trimming and J lost 3 bases, with 8 bases between them. The sequence was obtained from a human donor in good health. The sequencing input was CD4+ T cells from PBMCs. The chain has TRBV12-3 or TRBV12-4 and TRBJ1-2; no firm D call. CDR3 nucleotides: TGTGCCAGCAGTTTTGGACCTTACTATGGCTACACCTTC. The encoded protein is CASSFGPYYGYTF.